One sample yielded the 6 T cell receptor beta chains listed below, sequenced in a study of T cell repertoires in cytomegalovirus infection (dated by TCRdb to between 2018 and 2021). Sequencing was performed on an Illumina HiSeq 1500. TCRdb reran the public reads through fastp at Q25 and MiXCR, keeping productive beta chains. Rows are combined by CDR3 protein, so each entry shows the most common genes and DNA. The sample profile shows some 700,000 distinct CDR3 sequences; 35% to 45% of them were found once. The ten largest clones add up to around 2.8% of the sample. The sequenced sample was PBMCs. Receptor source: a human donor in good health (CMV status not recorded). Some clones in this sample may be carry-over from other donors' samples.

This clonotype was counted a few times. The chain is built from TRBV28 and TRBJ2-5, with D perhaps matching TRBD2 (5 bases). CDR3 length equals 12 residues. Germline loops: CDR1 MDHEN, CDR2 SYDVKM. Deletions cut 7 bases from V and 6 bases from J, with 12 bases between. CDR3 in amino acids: CASTPGWKTQYF. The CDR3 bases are TGTGCCAGCACCCCGGGGTGGAAGACCCAGTACTTC.

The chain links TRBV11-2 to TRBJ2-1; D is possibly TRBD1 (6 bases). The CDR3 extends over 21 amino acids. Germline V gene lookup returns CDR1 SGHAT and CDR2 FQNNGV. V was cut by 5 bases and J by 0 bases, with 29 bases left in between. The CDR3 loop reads CASSPRGERASLASSYNEQFF. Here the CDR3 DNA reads TGTGCCAGCAGCCCCAGGGGAGAACGGGCTAGCTTAGCGAGCTCCTACAATGAGCAGTTCTTC.

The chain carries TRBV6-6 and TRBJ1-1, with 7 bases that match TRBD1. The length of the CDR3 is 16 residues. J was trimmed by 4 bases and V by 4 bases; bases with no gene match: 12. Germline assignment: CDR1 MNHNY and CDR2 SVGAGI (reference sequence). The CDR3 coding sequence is TGTGCCAGCAGTTCCGACAGGGCGATCCCCTTCACTGAAGCTTTCTTT. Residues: CASSSDRAIPFTEAFF.

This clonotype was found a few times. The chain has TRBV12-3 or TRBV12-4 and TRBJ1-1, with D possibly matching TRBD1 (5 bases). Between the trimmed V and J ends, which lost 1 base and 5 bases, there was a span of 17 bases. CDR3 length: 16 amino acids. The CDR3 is CASSLGGRLGGTEAFF. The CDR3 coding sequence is TGTGCCAGCAGTTTAGGCGGGAGGCTTGGGGGGACTGAAGCTTTCTTT.

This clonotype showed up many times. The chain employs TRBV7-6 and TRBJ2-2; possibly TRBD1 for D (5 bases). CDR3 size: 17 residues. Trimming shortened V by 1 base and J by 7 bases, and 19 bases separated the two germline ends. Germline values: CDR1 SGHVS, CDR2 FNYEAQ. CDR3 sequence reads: CASSLVTGTGAGGELFF. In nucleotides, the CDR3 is TGTGCCAGCAGCTTAGTTACCGGCACAGGAGCTGGCGGGGAGCTGTTTTTT.

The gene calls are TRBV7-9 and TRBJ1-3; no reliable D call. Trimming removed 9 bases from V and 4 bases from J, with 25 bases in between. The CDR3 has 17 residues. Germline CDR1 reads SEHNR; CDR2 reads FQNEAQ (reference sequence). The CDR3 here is CARRIPDGGPAGNTIYF. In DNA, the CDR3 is TGTGCCAGACGAATTCCGGACGGCGGCCCCGCCGGAAACACCATATATTTT.